This entry features one TCR beta chain sequence. This sample was included in a study of blood T cell repertoires in COVID-19. At the level of the study: The study drew acute and convalescent COVID-19 samples from the United States, Italy and Spain. PBMCs, B-cell-depleted T cells, or T cells were the source of the cDNA or gDNA that made up the material.

Original data processing: Estimated nucleated cell counts came from reference gene primer amplification. Measured with immunoSEQ multiplex PCR; TCRdb has only the in-frame clones, and not every one. The V and J calls and clone size were taken over from that table, and D and trimming were inferred from the DNA. The sample yields approximately 85,000 clones, roughly 80% seen once. The CDR3 is 13 amino acids. Sequencing was performed on peripheral blood. The chain is built from TRBV21-1 and TRBJ2-7; TRBD1 is the table's D call, not checked against the DNA. TRBV21-1 is tagged as a pseudogene. This TCR derives from a woman aged 65 to 85 with active or convalescent COVID-19. The CDR3 loop reads CASSRDRGYEQYF. DNA of the CDR3: TGTGCCAGCAGCCGGGACAGGGGCTACGAGCAGTACTTC.